The entry below gives a single TCR beta chain sequence along with its context. Trimming removed 5 bases at V and 0 bases at J, with 10 bases between. The CDR3 has 13 residues. CDR1 and CDR2 (germline): SQVTM, ANQGSEA. The sample belongs to a study of blood T cell repertoires in COVID-19. About the study: Collection of acute and convalescent COVID-19 samples took place in the United States, Italy and Spain. The analysed material was cDNA or gDNA that came from T cells, B-cell-depleted T cells, or PBMCs.

How the authors handled the data: Amplifying reference gene primers gave estimates of nucleated cell counts. Assay used: immunoSEQ multiplex PCR; TCRdb lists only in-frame clones, some missing. V and J calls and clone size follow that table, whereas D and trimming were derived from the DNA. The data contain about 210,000 clones, about 87% of them singletons. The chain has TRBV29-1 and TRBJ1-1; the D is unclear. This receptor was taken from a man between 65 and 79 years old with acute or convalescent COVID-19. Sequencing was performed on peripheral blood. This chain's CDR3 is CSVLRHMNTEAFF. CDR3 in DNA: TGCAGCGTTCTGAGACACATGAACACTGAAGCTTTCTTT.